Listed here are 23 T cell receptor beta chains from one sample, sequenced in a study of cytomegalovirus exposure and HLA in healthy donors. Primers for the PCR totalled 60 Vbeta and 13 Jbeta. Data came from immunoSEQ multiplex PCR; TCRdb stores just in-frame clones and leaves some out. Of around 99,000 clones listed, around 77% are singletons. The sequenced sample consisted of PBMCs. These receptors were taken from a middle-aged man in good health and CMV-seronegative.

The chain combines TRBV7-9 with TRBJ2-7, with a tentative D call TRBD2 (6 bases). This CDR3 contains 15 residues. CDR1 is SEHNR and CDR2 is FQNEAQ in the germline V gene (reference sequence). Trimming shortened V by 1 base and J by 3 bases, and 13 bases separated the two germline ends. For the CDR3, the DNA is TGTGCCAGCAGCTTAGAGCCTAGCGCTAACTACGAGCAGTACTTC. This sequence encodes CASSLEPSANYEQYF.

This clone was found a few times. The CDR3 reads CASSATERAKNIQYF. The CDR3 DNA sequence: TGTGCCAGTAGCGCGACAGAACGGGCCAAAAACATTCAGTACTTC. This chain connects TRBV19 to TRBJ2-4, with D maybe TRBD1 (5 bases). Trimming pared 6 bases from V and 1 base from J, leaving 13 bases between. The CDR3 length is 15 residues. The V gene's germline CDR1 is LNHDA and CDR2 SQIVND (reference sequence).

The rearrangement joins TRBV6-6 to TRBJ2-1; D is undetermined. Trimming removed 0 bases from V and 10 bases from J, with 10 bases in between. Germline V gene data show CDR1 as MNHNY and CDR2 as SVGAGI (reference sequence). The CDR3 spans 13 residues. CDR3 loop: CASSYSPYGEQFF. CDR3 in DNA: TGTGCCAGCAGTTACTCGCCGTACGGGGAGCAGTTCTTC.

The chain recombines TRBV28 with TRBJ2-2; 7 nucleotides align to TRBD1. V lost 7 bases to trimming and J lost 2 bases; unmatched junction nucleotides: 10. CDR1 is MDHEN, CDR2 SYDVKM, per germline. This CDR3 contains 16 residues. This chain's CDR3 is CASTHYRDSNTGELFF. As DNA, the CDR3 is TGTGCCAGCACCCACTACCGGGACAGCAACACCGGGGAGCTGTTTTTT. Supplemented by reference TRBV28 and TRBJ2-2, the full variable domain reads DVKVTQSSRYLVKRTGEKVFLECVQDMDHENMFWYRQDPGLGLRLIYFSYDVKMKEKGDIPEGYSVSREKKERFSLILESASTNQTSMYLCASTHYRDSNTGELFFGEGSRLTVL.

J is TRBJ1-4 and V is TRBV5-1, with a weak D call TRBD1 (5 bases). V lost 4 bases and J lost 12, with 13 bases in between. The germline V gene has CDR1 SGHRS and CDR2 YFSETQ. This CDR3 comprises 12 residues. CDR3 coding DNA: TGCGCCAGCAGCCAGTCCCCCAGGGAACTGTTTTTT. It is translated as CASSQSPRELFF.

V and J are TRBV5-4 and TRBJ1-6, with unresolved D. The V end was cut by 2 bases, the J end by 0 bases, with 6 bases between. Germline values: CDR1 SGHNT, CDR2 YYREEE (reference sequence). This CDR3 has 15 amino acids. The CDR3: CASSFAPSYNSPLHF. The CDR3 DNA follows: TGTGCCAGCAGCTTCGCGCCCTCCTATAATTCACCCCTCCACTTT.

The chain combines TRBV5-1 with TRBJ1-1; D unclear. Trimming took off 4 bases at V and 1 base at J, with 11 bases between the two ends. This CDR3 spans 14 amino acids. Germline assignment: CDR1 SGHRS and CDR2 YFSETQ. The CDR3 reads CASSPGGQNTEAFF. Written as DNA, the CDR3 is TGCGCCAGCAGCCCCGGCGGGCAGAACACTGAAGCTTTCTTT.

The V and J genes are TRBV5-6 and TRBJ2-5, with TRBD2 as a possible D gene (5 bases). Matching the DNA end better, TRBJ2-7 makes the J call doubtful. The germline gives CDR1 SGHDT, CDR2 YYEEEE. The length of the CDR3 is 15 residues. The CDR3 protein is CASSFGSTATYEQYF. In DNA form, the CDR3 reads TGTGCCAGCAGCTTTGGGAGTACAGCCACCTACGAGCAGTACTTC.

The chain recombines TRBV6-1 with TRBJ2-4; tentative D call: TRBD2 (7 bases). Germline lookup yields CDR1 MNHNS and CDR2 SASEGT. V was clipped by 1 base and J by 13 bases, with 20 bases between them. This CDR3 region has 15 residues. CDR3 sequence reads: CASSEEVAGAPRQYF. DNA of the CDR3: TGTGCCAGCAGTGAAGAGGTGGCGGGGGCCCCCAGGCAGTACTTC.

The rearrangement joins TRBV18 to TRBJ2-2, with TRBD2 matching over 11 bases. Germline V gene lookup returns CDR1 KGHSH and CDR2 LQKENI. J was trimmed by 0 bases and V by 4 bases; bases with no gene match: 4. The CDR3 runs to 17 residues. Here the CDR3 reads CASSLLAGDANTGELFF. The CDR3 DNA reads TGTGCCAGCTCACTACTAGCGGGGGATGCGAACACCGGGGAGCTGTTTTTT. Looking up the rest from reference TRBV18 and TRBJ2-2 gives the full variable domain: NAGVMQNPRHLVRRRGQEARLRCSPMKGHSHVYWYRQLPEEGLKFMVYLQKENIIDESGMPKERFSAEFPKEGPSILRIQQVVRGDSAAYFCASSLLAGDANTGELFFGEGSRLTVL.

This clone has a single count. V usage is TRBV2 and J usage is TRBJ1-4; D remains ambiguous. The CDR3 runs 13 residues. Trimming cost V 7 bases and J 4 bases, with 10 bases left between them. In germline, CDR1 is SNHLY, CDR2 FYNNEI. Here the CDR3 DNA reads TGTGCCAGCAAGCCGGACTATAATGAAAAACTGTTTTTT. It specifies CASKPDYNEKLFF.

This clone was found once. The chain couples TRBV28 to TRBJ1-1, with a possible D match to TRBD1 (6 bases). Deletions cut 8 bases from V and 1 base from J, with 14 bases between. The CDR3 extends over 14 amino acids. The V gene's germline CDR1 is MDHEN and CDR2 SYDVKM. CDR3 nucleotides: TGTGCCAGCCCCCCTGCAGGGGAGAACACTGAAGCTTTCTTT. Its protein is CASPPAGENTEAFF.

The chain's CDR3 is CASSTLGLAGEQYF. The DNA for the CDR3 is TGTGCCAGCAGCACCCTTGGGCTAGCGGGTGAGCAGTACTTC. The genes are TRBV6-6 and TRBJ2-7, with 8 bases lining up with TRBD2. The trim removed 6 bases at V and 7 bases at J, leaving 11 bases unmatched. Germline V gene data show CDR1 as MNHNY and CDR2 as SVGAGI (reference sequence). The CDR3 has 14 amino acids.

The rearrangement joins TRBV5-6 to TRBJ2-7; TRBD1 agrees at 7 bases. CDR1 is SGHDT, CDR2 YYEEEE, per germline. The CDR3 covers 15 residues. V was clipped by 2 bases and J by 4 bases; unmatched bases: 9. CDR3 nucleotide sequence: TGTGCCAGCAGCTTACAGGGGCGTCAGATTTACGAGCAGTACTTC. Translated: CASSLQGRQIYEQYF.

This rearrangement joins TRBV5-8 to TRBJ2-1, with D perhaps matching TRBD2 (5 bases). Germline CDR1 and CDR2: SGHTS and YDEGEE. This CDR3 comprises 13 residues. Trimming cost V 2 bases and J 8 bases, with 11 bases left between them. CDR3 DNA sequence: TGTGCCAGCAGCTTTTCTAGCCGTCATGAGCAGTTCTTC. Amino acid sequence: CASSFSSRHEQFF.

As regards this clone: The junction departs from germline at one end; a sequencing error may be responsible. The V call is TRBV6-5, the J call TRBJ2-7; 10 positions agree with TRBD1. Germline V gene lookup returns CDR1 MNHEY and CDR2 SVGAGI. The CDR3 is 16 amino acids. The CDR3 sequence is CVSSWRGGTGAYEQYF. The CDR3 DNA is TGTGTCAGCAGTTGGCGAGGGGGGACAGGGGCCTACGAGCAGTACTTC.

This chain uses TRBV5-1 with TRBJ1-1; no clear D gene. The germline V and J ends were trimmed by 3 bases and 0 bases, with 9 bases remaining between them. The length of the CDR3 is 14 residues. CDR1 and CDR2 from the germline V gene are SGHRS and YFSETQ. The CDR3 DNA reads TGCGCCAGCAGCTCGGGTTATATGAACACTGAAGCTTTCTTT. The encoded protein is CASSSGYMNTEAFF.

The chain links TRBV27 to TRBJ2-7; 10 bases fit TRBD2. CDR1 MNHEY and CDR2 SMNVEV come from the germline V gene (reference sequence). This CDR3 region has 16 residues. The trim removed 4 bases at V and 2 bases at J, leaving 8 bases unmatched. The CDR3 sequence is CASSSPSGSKPYEQYF. The DNA of the CDR3 is TGTGCCAGCAGTTCCCCTAGCGGGAGTAAACCCTACGAGCAGTACTTC.

V usage is TRBV10-2 and J usage is TRBJ2-6, with TRBD2 matching over 8 bases. J was trimmed by 1 base and V by 0 bases; bases with no gene match: 2. Germline values: CDR1 WSHSY, CDR2 SAAADI. The CDR3 has 17 residues. The CDR3 DNA sequence: TGCGCCAGCAGTGAGTCGGGGACTAGATCTGGGGCCAACGTCCTGACTTTC. It is translated as CASSESGTRSGANVLTF.

CDR3 in amino acids: CASRQVNYGYTF. CDR3 coding DNA: TGTGCCAGTAGGCAGGTTAACTATGGCTACACCTTC. The chain links TRBV19 to TRBJ1-2; no clear D. CDR1 LNHDA and CDR2 SQIVND come from the germline V gene (reference sequence). Trimming took off 6 bases at V and 1 base at J, with 6 bases between the two ends. CDR3 size: 12 residues.

The J gene is TRBJ1-2, the V gene TRBV5-1, with D possibly being TRBD1 (5 bases). This CDR3 has 15 amino acids. V gave up 0 bases and J gave up 7 bases, with 16 bases separating them. CDR1 is SGHRS, CDR2 YFSETQ, per germline. The CDR3 sequence is CASSLVAGVSSGYTF. CDR3 nucleotides: TGCGCCAGCAGCTTGGTGGCGGGGGTTAGCTCTGGCTACACCTTC.

CDR3 coding DNA: TGTGCCAGCAGCTTGGTCAGCGGGAGGGCCTCAGATACGCAGTATTTT. This sequence encodes CASSLVSGRASDTQYF. The rearrangement uses TRBV5-6 and TRBJ2-3; TRBD2 matches 10 bases. The trim removed 0 bases at V and 4 bases at J, leaving 5 bases unmatched. This CDR3 has 16 residues. Germline lookup yields CDR1 SGHDT and CDR2 YYEEEE.

The chain carries TRBV7-9 and TRBJ2-7, with 9 bases matching TRBD2. Germline-derived CDR1 and CDR2 are SEHNR and FQNEAQ (reference sequence). The V gene end was trimmed by 5 bases and the J gene end by 6 bases; junction bases not matched to a gene: 11. CDR3 length equals 15 residues. The CDR3 DNA reads as TGTGCCAGCAGCCTGTCTGGCGGGAGGGCGGGCGAGCAGTACTTC. Amino acid sequence: CASSLSGGRAGEQYF.